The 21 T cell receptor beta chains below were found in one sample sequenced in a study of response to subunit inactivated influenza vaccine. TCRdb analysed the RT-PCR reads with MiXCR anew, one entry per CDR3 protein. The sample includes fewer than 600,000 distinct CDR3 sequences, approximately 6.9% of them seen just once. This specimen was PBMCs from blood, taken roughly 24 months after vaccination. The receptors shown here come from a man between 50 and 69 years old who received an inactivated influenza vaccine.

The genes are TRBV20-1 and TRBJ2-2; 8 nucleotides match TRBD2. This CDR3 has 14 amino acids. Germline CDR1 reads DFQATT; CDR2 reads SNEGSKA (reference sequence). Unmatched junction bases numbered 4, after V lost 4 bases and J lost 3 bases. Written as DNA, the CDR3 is TGCAGTGCTATCCCGGGGGGGTACACCGGGGAGCTGTTTTTT. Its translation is CSAIPGGYTGELFF.

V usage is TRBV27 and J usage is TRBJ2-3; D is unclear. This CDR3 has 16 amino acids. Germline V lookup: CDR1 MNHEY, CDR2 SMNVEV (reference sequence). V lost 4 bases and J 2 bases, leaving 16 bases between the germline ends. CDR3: CASSYHPIQSTDTQYF. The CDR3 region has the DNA TGTGCCAGCAGTTATCACCCGATTCAGTCCACAGATACGCAGTATTTT.

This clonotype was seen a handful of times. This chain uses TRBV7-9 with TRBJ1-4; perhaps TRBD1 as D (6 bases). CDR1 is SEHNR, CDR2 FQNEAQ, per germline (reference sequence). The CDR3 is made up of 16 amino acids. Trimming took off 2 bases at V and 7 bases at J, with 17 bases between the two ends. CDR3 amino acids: CASSLRGWDTREKLFF. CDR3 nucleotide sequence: TGTGCCAGCAGCTTAAGAGGGTGGGACACACGTGAAAAACTGTTTTTT.

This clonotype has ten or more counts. The CDR3 sequence: CASHRDSYEQYF. CDR3 coding DNA: TGTGCCAGCCACCGGGACAGCTACGAGCAGTACTTC. The chain links TRBV6-2 or TRBV6-3 to TRBJ2-7, with 7 bases identical to TRBD1. The junction had 4 bases not matched to a gene; V was cut back by 8 bases and J by 3 bases. Germline V CDR1 and CDR2: MNHEY, SVGEGT. This CDR3 has 12 residues.

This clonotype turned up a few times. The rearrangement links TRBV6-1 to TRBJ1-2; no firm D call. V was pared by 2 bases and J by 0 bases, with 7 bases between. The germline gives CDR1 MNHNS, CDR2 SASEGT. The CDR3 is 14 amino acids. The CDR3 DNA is TGTGCCAGCAGTGAATCGATTACTAACTATGGCTACACCTTC. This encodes CASSESITNYGYTF.

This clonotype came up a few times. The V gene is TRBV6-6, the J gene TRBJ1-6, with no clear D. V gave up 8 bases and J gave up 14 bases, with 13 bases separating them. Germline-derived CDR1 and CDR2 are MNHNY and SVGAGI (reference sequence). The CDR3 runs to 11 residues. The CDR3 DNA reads TGTGCCAGCGGTTCGGCCAGTTCCCTCCACTTT. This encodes CASGSASSLHF.

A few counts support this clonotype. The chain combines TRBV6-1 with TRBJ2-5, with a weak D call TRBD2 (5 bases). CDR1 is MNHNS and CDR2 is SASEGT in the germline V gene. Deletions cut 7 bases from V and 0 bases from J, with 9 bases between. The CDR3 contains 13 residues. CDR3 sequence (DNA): TGTGCCAGCAACCCCGGGGACCAAGAGACCCAGTACTTC. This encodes CASNPGDQETQYF.

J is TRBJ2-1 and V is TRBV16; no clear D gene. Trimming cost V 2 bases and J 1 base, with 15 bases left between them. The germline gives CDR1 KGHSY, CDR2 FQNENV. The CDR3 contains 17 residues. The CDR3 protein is CASSQQGPSGSYNEQFF. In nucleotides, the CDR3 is TGTGCCAGCAGCCAACAAGGACCTAGTGGTTCCTACAATGAGCAGTTCTTC.

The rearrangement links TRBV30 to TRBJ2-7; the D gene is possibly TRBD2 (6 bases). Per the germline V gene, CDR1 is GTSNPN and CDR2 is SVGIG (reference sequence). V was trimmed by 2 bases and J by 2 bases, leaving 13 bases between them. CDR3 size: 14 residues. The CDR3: CAWSLGGRAYEQYF. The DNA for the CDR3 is TGTGCCTGGAGTTTGGGAGGTCGGGCCTACGAGCAGTACTTC.

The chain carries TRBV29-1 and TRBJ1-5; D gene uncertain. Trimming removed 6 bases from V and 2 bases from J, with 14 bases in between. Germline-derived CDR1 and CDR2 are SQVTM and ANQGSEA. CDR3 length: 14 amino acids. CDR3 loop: CSVKGGSGNQPQHF. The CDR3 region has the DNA TGCAGCGTAAAGGGAGGGTCGGGCAATCAGCCCCAGCATTTT.

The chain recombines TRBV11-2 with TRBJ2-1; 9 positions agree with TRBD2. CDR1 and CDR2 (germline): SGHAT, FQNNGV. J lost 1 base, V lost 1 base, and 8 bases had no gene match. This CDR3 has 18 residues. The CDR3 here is CASSLVGTSGSSYNEQFF. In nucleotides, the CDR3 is TGTGCCAGCAGCTTAGTGGGTACTAGCGGGTCATCCTACAATGAGCAGTTCTTC.

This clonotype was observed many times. The CDR3 bases are TGTGCCAGCAAGTGGGGAGGGGGCACTGAAGCTTTCTTT. This sequence encodes CASKWGGGTEAFF. The rearrangement links TRBV28 to TRBJ1-1, with D possibly TRBD1 on 6 matching bases. Germline loops: CDR1 MDHEN, CDR2 SYDVKM. This CDR3 comprises 13 residues. V dropped 7 bases and J dropped 4 bases, with 13 bases sitting between them.

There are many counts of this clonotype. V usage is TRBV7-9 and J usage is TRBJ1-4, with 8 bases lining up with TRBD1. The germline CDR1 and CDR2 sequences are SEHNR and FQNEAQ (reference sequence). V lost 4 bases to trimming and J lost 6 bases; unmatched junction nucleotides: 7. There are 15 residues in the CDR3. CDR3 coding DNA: TGTGCCAGCAGCTGGGGACAGGTTAAGGATGAAAAACTGTTTTTT. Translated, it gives CASSWGQVKDEKLFF.

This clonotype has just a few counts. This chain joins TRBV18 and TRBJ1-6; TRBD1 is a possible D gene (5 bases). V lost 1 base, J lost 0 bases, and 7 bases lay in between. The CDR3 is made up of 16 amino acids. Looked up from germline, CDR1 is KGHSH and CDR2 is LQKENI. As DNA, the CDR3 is TGTGCCAGCTCACCACGGGACGGCTCCTATAATTCACCCCTCCACTTT. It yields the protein CASSPRDGSYNSPLHF.

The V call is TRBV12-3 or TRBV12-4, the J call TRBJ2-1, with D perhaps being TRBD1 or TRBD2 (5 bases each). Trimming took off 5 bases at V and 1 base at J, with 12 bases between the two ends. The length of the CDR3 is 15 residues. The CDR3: CASSRGTVSYNEQFF. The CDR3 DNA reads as TGTGCCAGCAGTCGTGGGACGGTTTCCTACAATGAGCAGTTCTTC.

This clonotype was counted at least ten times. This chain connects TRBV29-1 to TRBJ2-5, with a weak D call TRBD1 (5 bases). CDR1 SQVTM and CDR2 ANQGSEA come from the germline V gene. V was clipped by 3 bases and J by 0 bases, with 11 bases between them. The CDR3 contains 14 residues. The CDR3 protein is CSVEARAYQETQYF. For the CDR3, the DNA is TGCAGCGTTGAGGCCAGGGCGTACCAAGAGACCCAGTACTTC.

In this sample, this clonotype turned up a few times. In nucleotides, the CDR3 is TGTGCCTGGAGACCTTGGGGGGGCGGGGAGCTGTTTTTT. As protein: CAWRPWGGGELFF. This rearrangement joins TRBV30 to TRBJ2-2; TRBD2 matches at 7 bases. The V gene end was trimmed by 3 bases and the J gene end by 7 bases; junction bases not matched to a gene: 5. The germline CDR1 and CDR2 sequences are GTSNPN and SVGIG (reference sequence). The CDR3 totals 13 residues.

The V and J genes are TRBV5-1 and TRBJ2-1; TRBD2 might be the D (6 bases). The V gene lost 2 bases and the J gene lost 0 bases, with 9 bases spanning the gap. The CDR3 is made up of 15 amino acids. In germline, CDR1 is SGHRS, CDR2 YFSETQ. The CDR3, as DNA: TGCGCCAGCAGCTTTCTAGCGATCTCCTACAATGAGCAGTTCTTC. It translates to CASSFLAISYNEQFF.

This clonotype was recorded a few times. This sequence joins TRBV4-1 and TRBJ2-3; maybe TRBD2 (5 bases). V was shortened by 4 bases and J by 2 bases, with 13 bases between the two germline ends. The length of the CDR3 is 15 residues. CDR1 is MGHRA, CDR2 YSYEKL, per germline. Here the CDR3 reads CASSLPGSLTDTQYF. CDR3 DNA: TGCGCCAGCAGCCTCCCGGGATCGCTCACAGATACGCAGTATTTT.

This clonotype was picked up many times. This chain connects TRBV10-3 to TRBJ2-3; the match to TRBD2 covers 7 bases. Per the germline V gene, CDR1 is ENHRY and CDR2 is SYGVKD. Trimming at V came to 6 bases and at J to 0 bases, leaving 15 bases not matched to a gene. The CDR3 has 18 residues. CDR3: CAISGASGKETSTDTQYF. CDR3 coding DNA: TGTGCCATCAGCGGCGCGAGCGGGAAAGAGACTAGCACAGATACGCAGTATTTT.

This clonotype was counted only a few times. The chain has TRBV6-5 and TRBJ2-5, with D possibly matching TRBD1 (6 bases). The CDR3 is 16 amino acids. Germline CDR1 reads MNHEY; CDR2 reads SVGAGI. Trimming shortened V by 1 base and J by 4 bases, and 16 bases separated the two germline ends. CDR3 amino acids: CASSYFRGQGGETQYF. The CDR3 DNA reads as TGTGCCAGCAGTTACTTCAGGGGCCAAGGGGGAGAGACCCAGTACTTC.